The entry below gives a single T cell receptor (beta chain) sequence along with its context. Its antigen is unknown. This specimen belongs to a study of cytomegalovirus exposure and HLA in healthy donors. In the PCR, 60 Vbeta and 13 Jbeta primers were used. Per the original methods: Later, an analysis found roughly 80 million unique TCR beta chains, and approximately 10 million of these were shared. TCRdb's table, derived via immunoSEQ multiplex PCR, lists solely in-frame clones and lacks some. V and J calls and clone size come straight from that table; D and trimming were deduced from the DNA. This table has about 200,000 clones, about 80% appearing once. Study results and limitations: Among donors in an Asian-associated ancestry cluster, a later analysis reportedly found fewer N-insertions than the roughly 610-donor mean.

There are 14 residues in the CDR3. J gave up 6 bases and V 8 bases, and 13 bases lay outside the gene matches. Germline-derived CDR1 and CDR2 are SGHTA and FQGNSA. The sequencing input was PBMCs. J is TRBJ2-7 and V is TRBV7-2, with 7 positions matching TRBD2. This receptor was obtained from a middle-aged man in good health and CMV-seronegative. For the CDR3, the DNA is TGTGCCAGCGGGGGAGGGCAACATCTTTTCGAGCAGTACTTC. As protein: CASGGGQHLFEQYF.